This T cell receptor (beta chain) comes out of a study of cytomegalovirus exposure and HLA in healthy donors. In regard to this clone: The sample contains more than one DNA sequence encoding this CDR3.

TCRdb's table, derived via immunoSEQ multiplex PCR, lists solely in-frame clones and lacks some. This table holds roughly 270,000 clones, more than 75% found once. This CDR3 contains 13 residues. The ends lost 4 bases at V and 4 bases at J; junction bases unmatched: 6. The germline V gene has CDR1 SQVTM and CDR2 ANQGSEA. Sequencing was carried out using PBMCs. The source of this sequence is a woman aged 18-29 years in good health and CMV-seronegative. The chain combines TRBV29-1 with TRBJ2-5; 7 bases match TRBD2. The DNA of the CDR3 is TGCAGCGTTGTCGCGGGAGTCGGAGAGACCCAGTACTTC. Its translation: CSVVAGVGETQYF.